This is a list of T cell receptor beta chains from one sample in a study of blood T cell repertoires in COVID-19. The assay was immunoSEQ multiplex PCR, and TCRdb's table has in-frame clones only and misses some. The sample includes about 87,000 clones, around 90% seen only once; the top ten take more than 4%. Sequencing input: peripheral blood. These receptors all come from a man between 35 and 55 years old with acute or convalescent COVID-19. Each CDR3 is given with its conserved first and last residue. A D gene is named only where the DNA matches it firmly. The size entry is marked missing in some rows and otherwise reads once, few, many or a size class.

CASSFLDRDNGELFF	TGTGCCAGCAGCTTTCTGGACAGGGATAACGGGGAGCTGTTTTTT	NA	TRBD1	TRBV7-9	TRBJ2-2
CASSHRGNPYNEQFF	TGTGCCAGCAGCCATAGGGGGAATCCTTACAATGAGCAGTTCTTC	NA	NA	TRBV3-1/TRBV3-2	TRBJ2-1
CASSLSRGPWPQHF	TGTGCCAGCAGTTTATCGCGAGGTCCTTGGCCCCAGCATTTT	once	NA	TRBV27	TRBJ1-5
CASAPQGVGQPQHF	TGTGCTAGTGCCCCACAGGGGGTGGGTCAGCCCCAGCATTTT	NA	TRBD1	TRBV12-5	TRBJ1-5
CASSFQGPYEQYF	TGTGCCAGCAGCTTTCAGGGTCCCTACGAGCAGTACTTC	NA	NA	TRBV7-2	TRBJ2-7
CAWSPRVTEAFF	TGTGCCTGGAGTCCCCGTGTTACTGAAGCTTTCTTT	NA	NA	TRBV30	TRBJ1-1
CASANGGGNQPQHF	TGTGCCAGCGCCAATGGGGGGGGCAATCAGCCCCAGCATTTT	NA	NA	TRBV6-5	TRBJ1-5
CASSAAGMSTDTQYF	TGTGCCAGCAGTGCGGCGGGAATGAGCACAGATACGCAGTATTTT	NA	NA	TRBV2	TRBJ2-3
CASSLDPGMVGELFF	TGTGCCAGCAGCTTGGATCCAGGGATGGTCGGGGAGCTGTTTTTT	NA	NA	TRBV5-4	TRBJ2-2
CAWRDGTVSYNEQFF	TGTGCCTGGAGGGACGGGACAGTTTCCTACAATGAGCAGTTCTTC	NA	TRBD1	TRBV30	TRBJ2-1
CASSLFRQGVNYGYTF	TGTGCCAGCAGTTTATTTCGGCAGGGGGTCAACTATGGCTACACCTTC	once	TRBD1	TRBV27	TRBJ1-2
CASSLDNGNEQFF	TGTGCCAGCAGCTTAGATAACGGCAATGAGCAGTTCTTC	NA	NA	TRBV11-3	TRBJ2-1
CASREFTTNEKLFF	TGTGCCAGCAGGGAATTCACAACTAATGAAAAACTGTTTTTT	NA	NA	TRBV2	TRBJ1-4
CASSEGTSASYEQYF	TGTGCCAGCAGTGAAGGGACTAGCGCTTCCTACGAGCAGTACTTC	NA	TRBD2	TRBV6-1	TRBJ2-7
CASSFRDSYGYTF	TGTGCCAGCAGTTTCCGAGACTCCTATGGCTACACCTTC	NA	NA	TRBV6-6	TRBJ1-2
CASSLRGTGPNEQYF	TGCGCCAGCAGCCTGCGCGGGACAGGGCCCAACGAGCAGTACTTC	NA	TRBD1	TRBV5-1	TRBJ2-7
CASSSPPDYEQYF	TGTGCCAGCAGTTCCCCCCCAGACTACGAGCAGTACTTC	NA	NA	TRBV12-3/TRBV12-4	TRBJ2-7
CASSLGLGTAYNEQFF	TGTGCCAGCAGCTTGGGGCTAGGGACAGCTTACAATGAGCAGTTCTTC	NA	TRBD1	TRBV5-6	TRBJ2-1
CASSLGHGNTEAFF	TGTGCCAGCAGCTTAGGTCACGGGAACACTGAAGCTTTCTTT	NA	NA	TRBV7-2	TRBJ1-1
CASRAQGAPMNTEAFF	TGTGCCAGCAGGGCTCAGGGGGCCCCGATGAACACTGAAGCTTTCTTT	few	TRBD1	TRBV2	TRBJ1-1
CASSQRSGGGYNEQFF	TGCGCCAGCAGCCAGCGAAGCGGGGGGGGGTACAATGAGCAGTTCTTC	NA	TRBD2	TRBV4-1	TRBJ2-1
CASRQDTYNEQFF	TGTGCCAGCAGACAGGACACTTACAATGAGCAGTTCTTC	NA	NA	TRBV12-3/TRBV12-4	TRBJ2-1
CASSPGLGLNGYTF	TGTGCCAGCAGCCCAGGTTTGGGACTAAATGGCTACACCTTC	NA	NA	TRBV7-3	TRBJ1-2
CASQRTVRTDTQYF	TGTGCCAGCCAAAGGACAGTCCGCACAGATACGCAGTATTTT	NA	NA	TRBV7-8	TRBJ2-3
CASSQRGSYGYTF	TGTGCCAGCAGCCAACGGGGAAGCTATGGCTACACCTTC	NA	NA	TRBV16	TRBJ1-2
CASSTTRTGPFFF	TGTGCCAGTAGTACCACACGGACAGGGCCCTTCTTCTTT	NA	TRBD1	TRBV19	TRBJ1-1
CASSQEGIAQGNGYTF	TGCGCCAGCAGCCAAGAAGGCATCGCACAGGGGAATGGCTACACCTTC	NA	TRBD1	TRBV4-1	TRBJ1-2
CASSPRDYTGELFF	TGTGCCAGCTCTCCGAGGGACTACACCGGGGAGCTGTTTTTT	NA	NA	TRBV18	TRBJ2-2
CASSGSSGRAFF	TGTGCCAGCAGTGGATCTAGCGGGCGGGCGTTCTTC	NA	TRBD2	TRBV27	TRBJ2-1
CASKLARNEQFF	TGTGCCAGCAAACTAGCGAGGAATGAGCAGTTCTTC	NA	TRBD2	TRBV2	TRBJ2-1
CASSPPGSYNSPLHF	TGTGCCAGCAGCCCCCCAGGCTCCTATAATTCACCCCTCCACTTT	NA	NA	TRBV9	TRBJ1-6
CAISRDSDYEQYF	TGTGCCATCTCCCGGGACAGCGACTACGAGCAGTACTTC	NA	TRBD1	TRBV10-3	TRBJ2-7
CASSLASPYEQYF	TGTGCCAGCAGCTTAGCGAGTCCCTACGAGCAGTACTTC	NA	NA	TRBV7-6	TRBJ2-7
CASSLDTGNTIYF	TGTGCCAGCAGCTTGGACACTGGAAACACCATATATTTT	NA	NA	TRBV7-9	TRBJ1-3
CASSEWGGNEQFF	TGTGCCAGCAGTGAATGGGGGGGGAATGAGCAGTTCTTC	NA	TRBD2	TRBV6-1	TRBJ2-1
CATSRGGTDTQYF	TGTGCCACCAGTAGAGGGGGAACAGATACGCAGTATTTT	NA	NA	TRBV24-1	TRBJ2-3
CASSLYPRGGAWEQFF	TGTGCCAGCAGTTTATACCCAAGGGGGGGCGCATGGGAGCAGTTCTTC	NA	NA	TRBV28	TRBJ2-1
CASMGGNQPQHF	TGTGCCAGCATGGGAGGGAATCAGCCCCAGCATTTT	few	NA	TRBV2	TRBJ1-5
CASSLAVRGYGYTF	TGTGCCAGCAGCTTGGCCGTCAGGGGCTATGGCTACACCTTC	NA	NA	TRBV5-8	TRBJ1-2
CATSDSSRDIRHGYTF	TGTGCCACCAGTGACTCATCACGGGACATACGACATGGCTACACCTTC	NA	NA	TRBV24-1	TRBJ1-2
CSVGASHGYTF	TGCAGCGTTGGTGCGAGCCATGGCTACACCTTC	few	NA	TRBV29-1	TRBJ1-2
CASRPDRAFYNEQFF	TGTGCCAGCAGACCCGACAGGGCCTTCTACAATGAGCAGTTCTTC	NA	TRBD1	TRBV5-4	TRBJ2-1
CASSLDVGGNGYTF	TGTGCCAGCAGCTTGGACGTTGGAGGGAATGGCTACACCTTC	NA	NA	TRBV5-4	TRBJ1-2
CASSYSGGRNTEAFF	TGTGCCAGCAGTTACTCGGGGGGGCGAAACACTGAAGCTTTCTTT	NA	NA	TRBV6-2/TRBV6-3	TRBJ1-1
CASSGLPGNTIYF	TGTGCCAGCAGCGGACTCCCTGGAAACACCATATATTTT	NA	NA	TRBV9	TRBJ1-3
CASSPRQGAGTEAFF	TGTGCCAGCAGCCCGCGACAGGGGGCAGGGACTGAAGCTTTCTTT	NA	TRBD1	TRBV4-2	TRBJ1-1
CASSHSSGETQYF	TGTGCCAGCAGCCATTCTAGCGGCGAGACCCAGTACTTC	NA	TRBD2	TRBV11-3	TRBJ2-5
CASSFQRGQETQYF	TGTGCCAGCAGCTTCCAGCGGGGGCAAGAGACCCAGTACTTC	NA	TRBD2	TRBV7-2	TRBJ2-5
CASRRGTGGKGGYTF	TGTGCCAGCAGGCGCGGGACAGGGGGCAAGGGGGGCTACACCTTC	NA	TRBD1	TRBV6-5	TRBJ1-2
CASSLLSDSYGYTF	TGTGCCAGCAGCTTGCTATCCGACTCTTATGGCTACACCTTC	few	NA	TRBV7-2	TRBJ1-2
CASSPRTKDTIYF	TGTGCCAGCAGTCCCCGGACAAAAGACACCATATATTTT	few	NA	TRBV6-5	TRBJ1-3
CASSYSGGNYNEQFF	TGCGCCAGCAGCTACAGCGGGGGGAATTACAATGAGCAGTTCTTC	NA	TRBD2	TRBV5-1	TRBJ2-1
CASSTGGGGWYNEQFF	TGTGCCAGCAGTACTGGAGGGGGAGGGTGGTACAATGAGCAGTTCTTC	NA	NA	TRBV11-3	TRBJ2-1
CATRTVAYEQYF	TGTGCCACCCGGACAGTAGCCTACGAGCAGTACTTC	NA	NA	TRBV10-3	TRBJ2-7
CASSLRQDYGYTF	TGTGCCAGCAGTTTAAGACAGGACTATGGCTACACCTTC	NA	NA	TRBV27	TRBJ1-2
CASSLINEAFF	TGTGCCAGCAGCTTAATAAATGAAGCTTTCTTT	NA	NA	TRBV7-8	TRBJ1-1